Listed here are 18 T cell receptor beta chains from one sample, sequenced in a study of blood T cells in healthy people across ages (dated by TCRdb to about 2015). Libraries were built with 5' RACE. These reads were obtained on an Illumina HiSeq 2500. A second about 6 to 11 cycle PCR used a sample-barcoded 5' primer and a J-beta primer mix. TCRdb's own reprocessing of the public reads used fastp at Q25 and MiXCR and kept productive beta chains. Entries that share a CDR3 protein sequence are merged under the most common genes and DNA. The sample table shows around 1,000,000 distinct CDR3 sequences, and about two fifths are seen once. Of the sample, about an eighth is held by the ten largest clones. The sequenced material came from blood. Source of these receptors: a man between 18 and 29 years old in good health.

The J gene is TRBJ2-3, the V gene TRBV20-1; no clear D. This CDR3 is 14 amino acids long. Per germline, CDR1 DFQATT and CDR2 SNEGSKA (reference sequence). The germline V and J ends were trimmed by 0 bases and 1 base, with 8 bases remaining between them. The CDR3 is CSARDSLGTDTQYF. CDR3 nucleotide sequence: TGCAGTGCTAGAGACTCCCTAGGCACAGATACGCAGTATTTT.

J is TRBJ1-2 and V is TRBV3-1; D not resolved. The CDR3 contains 12 residues. Per germline, CDR1 LGHDT and CDR2 YNNKEL (reference sequence). V was shortened by 0 bases and J by 8 bases, with 7 bases between the two germline ends. DNA for the CDR3: TGTGCCAGCAGCCAAGATAACCACGGCTACACCTTC. The encoded protein is CASSQDNHGYTF.

This clonotype has a handful of counts. The V call is TRBV5-1, the J call TRBJ2-3; D remains unclear. The length of the CDR3 is 15 residues. Germline CDR1 and CDR2: SGHRS and YFSETQ. V was pared by 0 bases and J by 5 bases, with 13 bases between. Here the CDR3 DNA reads TGCGCCAGCAGCTTGGTGGGGAATCTAGGAGATACGCAGTATTTT. Translating gives CASSLVGNLGDTQYF.

The chain couples TRBV20-1 to TRBJ2-5, with TRBD2 matching over 7 bases. The J segment lost 2 bases and the V segment lost 6 bases, leaving 9 bases of the junction unmatched. The CDR3 runs to 14 residues. The germline V gene has CDR1 DFQATT and CDR2 SNEGSKA (reference sequence). CDR3 protein: CSAKTGGDQETQYF. The CDR3 DNA reads TGCAGTGCAAAGACTGGGGGGGATCAAGAGACCCAGTACTTC.

This clonotype was seen a handful of times. A much larger clonotype is one base distant, so this may be a read error. The rearrangement uses TRBV12-3 or TRBV12-4 and TRBJ2-7; D uncertain. The CDR3 sequence is 13 residues long. Trimming removed 2 bases at V and 2 bases at J, with 7 bases between. CDR3 nucleotides: TGTGCCAGCAGTTTACAGTGGGCCTACGAGCAGTACTTC. It yields the protein CASSLQWAYEQYF.

The chain is built from TRBV5-1 and TRBJ2-5; D not resolved. This CDR3 spans 13 amino acids. Germline-derived CDR1 and CDR2 are SGHRS and YFSETQ. The germline V and J ends were trimmed by 0 bases and 5 bases, with 8 bases remaining between them. The CDR3: CASSLEDRETQYF. The CDR3 DNA is TGCGCCAGCAGCTTGGAGGATAGGGAGACCCAGTACTTC.

The count of this clonotype is one. The rearrangement joins TRBV29-1 to TRBJ2-5; D gene uncertain. The V end was cut by 4 bases, the J end by 11 bases, with 17 bases between. The CDR3 runs 12 residues. Looked up from germline, CDR1 is SQVTM and CDR2 is ANQGSEA. CDR3: CSVAPRYNEQYF. The CDR3 bases are TGCAGCGTTGCCCCTAGATACAATGAGCAGTACTTC.

This clonotype turned up a few times. V and J are TRBV6-1 and TRBJ1-2; 9 nucleotides match TRBD1. The germline gives CDR1 MNHNS, CDR2 SASEGT. CDR3 length: 15 residues. Trimming took 1 base from V and 0 from J; bases not matched to a gene: 0. The CDR3 bases are TGTGCCAGCAGTGAAGGACAGGGGGCTAACTATGGCTACACCTTC. Its translation is CASSEGQGANYGYTF.

This chain connects TRBV7-9 to TRBJ1-2; D call uncertain. V was shortened by 8 bases and J by 5 bases, with 15 bases between the two germline ends. This CDR3 contains 13 residues. Germline V gene lookup returns CDR1 SEHNR and CDR2 FQNEAQ (reference sequence). In DNA, the CDR3 is TGTGCCAGCGGGCCGTTGTGGCCTTATGGCTACACCTTC. Its translation is CASGPLWPYGYTF.

The chain uses TRBV5-6 and TRBJ2-1; 7 bases align to TRBD1. This CDR3 is built from 14 residues. Germline V gene lookup returns CDR1 SGHDT and CDR2 YYEEEE. V lost 3 bases and J lost 8; bases outside the gene matches: 8. CDR3 sequence (DNA): TGTGCCAGCAGCTACAGGGGTGTTAAGGATGAGCAGTTCTTC. The encoded protein is CASSYRGVKDEQFF.

The sample holds a few counts of this clonotype. The V gene is TRBV4-3, the J gene TRBJ1-5, with D uncertain. The CDR3 consists of 11 residues. CDR1 and CDR2 from the germline V gene are LGHNA and YSLEER. Between the trimmed V and J ends, which lost 11 bases and 4 bases, there was a span of 9 bases. This CDR3 is CAQRVNQPQHF. Written as DNA, the CDR3 is TGCGCCCAAAGGGTTAATCAGCCCCAGCATTTT.

This clonotype appeared a few times. This chain connects TRBV7-2 to TRBJ2-3; D is undetermined. CDR1 is SGHTA and CDR2 is FQGNSA in the germline V gene. The CDR3 consists of 15 residues. The V end was cut by 5 bases, the J end by 3 bases, with 15 bases between. The CDR3 spells CASSVSRPFTDTQYF. DNA of the CDR3: TGTGCCAGCAGCGTTAGCAGGCCCTTTACAGATACGCAGTATTTT.

The table lists this clonotype with a few counts. The rearrangement links TRBV6-2 or TRBV6-3 to TRBJ2-5; D is ambiguous. Germline CDR1 and CDR2: MNHEY and SVGEGT. The CDR3 sequence is 12 residues long. V lost 2 bases to trimming and J lost 3 bases, with 4 bases between them. CDR3: CASSYPKETQYF. In DNA form, the CDR3 reads TGTGCCAGCAGTTACCCCAAAGAGACCCAGTACTTC.

This clonotype was found once. The chain uses TRBV6-5 and TRBJ2-3; tentative D call: TRBD2 (5 bases). The V gene lost 0 bases and the J gene lost 0 bases, with 10 bases spanning the gap. The CDR3 is 16 residues long. Germline loops: CDR1 MNHEY, CDR2 SVGAGI. Written as DNA, the CDR3 is TGTGCCAGCAGTTACTCCCCCAGGACTAGCACAGATACGCAGTATTTT. It is translated as CASSYSPRTSTDTQYF.

The rearrangement links TRBV10-3 to TRBJ1-5; TRBD1 might be the D (6 bases). V was shortened by 4 bases and J by 5 bases, with 12 bases between the two germline ends. The CDR3 consists of 14 residues. Germline lookup yields CDR1 ENHRY and CDR2 SYGVKD. CDR3 loop: CAISGTEGDQPQHF. The CDR3 DNA reads as TGTGCCATCAGTGGGACAGAGGGAGATCAGCCCCAGCATTTT.

For the CDR3, the DNA is TGTGCCAGCAGTTTTGACAGTGCGAATCAGCCCCAGCATTTT. It yields the protein CASSFDSANQPQHF. The chain recombines TRBV12-3 or TRBV12-4 with TRBJ1-5, with a tentative D call TRBD1 (5 bases). The CDR3 covers 14 residues. With 3 bases removed from V and 4 bases from J, the gap between germline ends came to 10 bases.

This clonotype was found a few times. The chain employs TRBV14 and TRBJ1-2, with TRBD1 identical over 8 bases. V lost 0 bases to trimming and J lost 6 bases; unmatched junction nucleotides: 6. The CDR3 is made up of 15 amino acids. Per germline, CDR1 SGHDN and CDR2 FVKESK. The CDR3 sequence: CASSQDRQGNHGYTF. The CDR3 DNA sequence: TGTGCCAGCAGCCAAGATCGACAGGGGAACCATGGCTACACCTTC.

This sequence joins TRBV25-1 and TRBJ2-7; tentatively, D is TRBD1 or TRBD2 (6 bases each). The CDR3 is 14 amino acids. The ends were cut back, 1 base at V and 3 bases at J, with 10 bases in the middle. Germline lookup yields CDR1 MGHDK and CDR2 SYGVNS. CDR3 in amino acids: CASSESGGSYEQYF. CDR3 in DNA: TGTGCCAGCAGTGAATCCGGGGGCAGCTACGAGCAGTACTTC.